One sample yielded the 17 T cell receptor beta chains listed below, sequenced in a study of T-cell memory formation after mild COVID-19. TCRdb redid the calling of the 5' RACE reads with MiXCR, one entry per CDR3 protein. The sample lists 150,000 to 200,000 distinct CDR3 sequences; around a tenth were seen once. The sequenced sample consisted of PBMCs or a T cell subset sorted from them (not recorded which). The receptors originated from a man aged 18-30 years who had mild COVID-19 (a few samples of this study predate the infection). Cell type and time point are not known.

This clonotype was observed a few times. Written as DNA, the CDR3 is TGCGCCAGCAGCCAAGATCACTTCACAGATACGCAGTATTTT. It yields the protein CASSQDHFTDTQYF. This sequence joins TRBV4-3 and TRBJ2-3; D is uncertain. Between the trimmed V and J ends, which lost 0 bases and 2 bases, there was a span of 6 bases. The V gene's germline CDR1 is LGHNA and CDR2 YSLEER. The CDR3 runs to 14 residues.

This clonotype came up a few times. This rearrangement joins TRBV5-1 to TRBJ2-2; maybe TRBD1 (6 bases). V dropped 0 bases and J dropped 7 bases, with 13 bases sitting between them. Per germline, CDR1 SGHRS and CDR2 YFSETQ. The CDR3 length is 15 residues. CDR3 nucleotide sequence: TGCGCCAGCAGCTTGGATCTCGGCAGGGGCGGGGAGCTGTTTTTT. It is translated as CASSLDLGRGGELFF.

The chain joins TRBV6-4 to TRBJ1-3; no reliable D call. The CDR3 loop spans 13 amino acids. The V gene lost 9 bases and the J gene lost 5 bases, with 14 bases spanning the gap. From germline, CDR1 is MRHNA and CDR2 SNTAGT. CDR3 nucleotide sequence: TGTGCCAGTCCCCAGGATATTCGAAACACCATATATTTT. Translation gives CASPQDIRNTIYF.

At least ten counts were recorded for this clonotype. The chain recombines TRBV7-2 with TRBJ2-2; D possibly matches TRBD1 or TRBD2 (5 bases each). The germline CDR1 and CDR2 sequences are SGHTA and FQGNSA. V was trimmed by 5 bases and J by 0 bases, leaving 10 bases between them. The CDR3 runs 15 residues. The CDR3 is CASSRDPTNTGELFF. The CDR3 DNA reads as TGTGCCAGCAGCAGGGACCCCACGAACACCGGGGAGCTGTTTTTT.

This rearrangement joins TRBV7-3 to TRBJ1-2; D ambiguous. V was clipped by 3 bases and J by 4 bases, with 12 bases between them. This CDR3 has 14 residues. Looked up from germline, CDR1 is SGHTA and CDR2 is FQGTGA. The CDR3 bases are TGTGCCAGCAGCTTGTACGAGGGATTCTATGGCTACACCTTC. As protein: CASSLYEGFYGYTF.

This clonotype was seen ten or more times. The chain employs TRBV29-1 and TRBJ2-5; TRBD1 aligns across 7 bases. V was clipped by 4 bases and J by 1 base; unmatched bases: 9. The CDR3 is 15 amino acids. In germline, CDR1 is SQVTM, CDR2 ANQGSEA. CDR3 region: CSVADRRSGQETQYF. The CDR3 DNA is TGCAGCGTTGCGGACAGGCGATCGGGCCAAGAGACCCAGTACTTC.

This clonotype was picked up many times. The V gene is TRBV7-3, the J gene TRBJ2-5; 7 bases map to TRBD2. The V and J ends lost 5 bases and 5 bases, in that order; junction bases with no gene match: 5. Germline CDR1 and CDR2: SGHTA and FQGTGA. The CDR3 is 13 residues long. The CDR3 DNA follows: TGTGCCAGCAGCCGACTAGCACGGGAGACCCAGTACTTC. Translation gives CASSRLARETQYF.

This clonotype was recorded many times. V and J are TRBV5-1 and TRBJ1-2; 8 bases map to TRBD1. This CDR3 has 14 amino acids. Germline lookup yields CDR1 SGHRS and CDR2 YFSETQ. The trim removed 1 base at V and 3 bases at J, leaving 2 bases unmatched. The CDR3 DNA sequence: TGCGCCAGCAGCTTGCGGGGACAGGACTATGGCTACACCTTC. It codes for CASSLRGQDYGYTF.

V and J are TRBV4-3 and TRBJ2-1; 10 bases match TRBD2. J gave up 4 bases and V 4 bases, and 4 bases lay outside the gene matches. This CDR3 has 15 residues. From germline, CDR1 is LGHNA and CDR2 YSLEER. The CDR3 bases are TGCGCCAGCAGCCTACTAGCGGGACCATACAATGAGCAGTTCTTC. Translation: CASSLLAGPYNEQFF.

The chain combines TRBV20-1 with TRBJ1-2; TRBD1 matches at 7 bases. V lost 2 bases and J lost 6; bases outside the gene matches: 3. Germline lookup yields CDR1 DFQATT and CDR2 SNEGSKA (reference sequence). The CDR3 has 12 residues. CDR3 nucleotide sequence: TGCAGTGCTAGATCAGACAGGGATGGCTACACCTTC. Amino acid sequence: CSARSDRDGYTF.

The chain combines TRBV7-6 with TRBJ1-5; tentative D call: TRBD1 (6 bases). CDR3 length: 14 amino acids. Germline V gene lookup returns CDR1 SGHVS and CDR2 FNYEAQ. Trimming took off 1 base at V and 7 bases at J, with 11 bases between the two ends. The CDR3 coding sequence is TGTGCCAGCAGCTTAGTGAAGGGGGACCAGCCCCAGCATTTT. It yields the protein CASSLVKGDQPQHF.

This clonotype was seen a few times. CDR3 sequence reads: CASRPTGSRRLYEQYF. The CDR3 bases are TGTGCCAGCAGACCCACAGGATCCAGACGGCTCTACGAGCAGTACTTC. The gene calls are TRBV6-5 and TRBJ2-7, with D maybe TRBD1 (5 bases). Trimming left V 6 bases short and J 3 bases short, with 21 bases between. The CDR3 is 16 amino acids. CDR1 is MNHEY, CDR2 SVGAGI, per germline.

The chain employs TRBV7-9 and TRBJ2-3, with 13 nucleotides matching TRBD2. CDR1 is SEHNR and CDR2 is FQNEAQ in the germline V gene (reference sequence). J lost 4 bases, V lost 2 bases, and 9 bases had no gene match. The CDR3 sequence is 18 residues long. The CDR3 loop reads CASSLRGAGTSGADTQYF. The CDR3 DNA reads TGTGCCAGCAGCTTAAGGGGGGCCGGGACTAGCGGGGCAGATACGCAGTATTTT.

This clonotype was observed at least ten times. The CDR3 DNA sequence: TGTGCCAGCAGGACAATCGGGGTACCTGGCACAGATACGCAGTATTTT. Protein sequence: CASRTIGVPGTDTQYF. The chain joins TRBV4-2 to TRBJ2-3; maybe TRBD2 (5 bases). CDR1 and CDR2 (germline): LGHNA, YNFKEQ. The V end lost 6 bases, the J end lost 1 base, and 17 bases lay between the germline ends. The CDR3 is made up of 16 amino acids.

The rearrangement uses TRBV4-1 and TRBJ2-4; 10 bases line up with TRBD1. This CDR3 is built from 15 residues. After removal of 0 bases from V and 7 bases from J, the junction contained 3 bases not matched to a gene. Germline loops: CDR1 MGHRA, CDR2 YSYEKL. The DNA of the CDR3 is TGCGCCAGCAGCCAAGACGGACAGGGGGAGAACATTCAGTACTTC. As protein: CASSQDGQGENIQYF.

The chain couples TRBV7-8 to TRBJ2-3; D remains unclear. V was clipped by 1 base and J by 8 bases, with 7 bases between them. This CDR3 is built from 12 residues. Germline CDR1 SGHVS, CDR2 FQNEAQ. CDR3 sequence: CASSLGGGTQYF. CDR3 nucleotide sequence: TGTGCCAGCAGCTTAGGCGGTGGTACGCAGTATTTT.

This clonotype was observed many times. The gene calls are TRBV5-1 and TRBJ1-6; D call uncertain. The V and J ends lost 0 bases and 5 bases respectively, with 3 bases between them. Germline CDR1 and CDR2: SGHRS and YFSETQ. The CDR3 is 13 residues long. In DNA, the CDR3 is TGCGCCAGCAGCTTGGACGATAATTCACCCCTCCACTTT. It translates to CASSLDDNSPLHF.